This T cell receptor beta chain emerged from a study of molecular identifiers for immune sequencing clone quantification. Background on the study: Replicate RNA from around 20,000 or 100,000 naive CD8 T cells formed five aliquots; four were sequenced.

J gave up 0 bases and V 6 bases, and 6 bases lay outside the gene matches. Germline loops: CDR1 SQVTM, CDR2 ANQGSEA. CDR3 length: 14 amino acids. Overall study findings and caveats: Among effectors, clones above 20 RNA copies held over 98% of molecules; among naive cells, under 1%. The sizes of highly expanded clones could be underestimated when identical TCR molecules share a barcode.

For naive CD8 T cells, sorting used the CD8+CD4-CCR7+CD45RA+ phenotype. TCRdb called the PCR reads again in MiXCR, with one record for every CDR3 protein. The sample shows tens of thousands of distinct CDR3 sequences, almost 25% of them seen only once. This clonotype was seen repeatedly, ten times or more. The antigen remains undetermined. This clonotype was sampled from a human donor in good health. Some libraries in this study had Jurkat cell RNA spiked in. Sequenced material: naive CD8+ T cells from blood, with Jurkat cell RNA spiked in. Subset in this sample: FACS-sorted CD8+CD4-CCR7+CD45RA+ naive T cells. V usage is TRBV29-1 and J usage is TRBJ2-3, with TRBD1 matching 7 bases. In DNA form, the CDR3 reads TGCAGCGTCCCGGGACAGATGAGCACAGATACGCAGTATTTT. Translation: CSVPGQMSTDTQYF.